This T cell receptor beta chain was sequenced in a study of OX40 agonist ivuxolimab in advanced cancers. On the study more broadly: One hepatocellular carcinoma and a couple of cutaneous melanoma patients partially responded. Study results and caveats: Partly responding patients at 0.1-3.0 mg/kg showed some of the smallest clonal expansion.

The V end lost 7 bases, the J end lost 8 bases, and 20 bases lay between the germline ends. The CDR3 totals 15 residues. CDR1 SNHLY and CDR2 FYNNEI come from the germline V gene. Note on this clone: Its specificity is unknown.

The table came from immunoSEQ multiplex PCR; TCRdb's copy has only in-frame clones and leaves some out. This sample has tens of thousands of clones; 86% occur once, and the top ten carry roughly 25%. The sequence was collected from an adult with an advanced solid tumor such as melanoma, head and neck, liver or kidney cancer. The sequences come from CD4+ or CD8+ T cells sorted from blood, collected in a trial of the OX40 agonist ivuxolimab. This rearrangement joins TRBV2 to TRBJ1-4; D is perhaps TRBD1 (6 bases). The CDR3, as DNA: TGTGCCAGCACCCTGACGGGGACATTGAAAGAAAAACTGTTTTTT. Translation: CASTLTGTLKEKLFF.